The rows below give T cell receptor beta chains drawn from one sample of a study of blood T cells in healthy people across ages. Via MiXCR, TCRdb re-called the 5' RACE reads, giving one row per CDR3 protein. Of some 730,000 distinct CDR3 sequences listed, approximately 21% are singletons. The sequenced material came from blood. These receptors all come from a man aged 65-85 years in good health. The CDR3 runs from the conserved cysteine through the conserved F or W. A D gene is named only where the DNA matches it firmly. Some rows mark clone size as missing; the rest say once, few, many or name a class of expanded clone.

V: TRBV20-1
D: TRBD2
J: TRBJ2-1
size: -
length: 15
DNA: TGCAGTGCCCAACTAGCGGGAGGGCCCTACAATGAGCAGTTCTTC
CDR3: CSAQLAGGPYNEQFF

V: TRBV7-9
D: -
J: TRBJ1-2
size: many
length: 13
DNA: TGTGCCAGCAGCTCGACGCCAATATATGGCTACACCTTC
CDR3: CASSSTPIYGYTF

V: TRBV6-2/TRBV6-3
D: -
J: TRBJ1-5
size: -
length: 15
DNA: TGTGCCAGCAGTACAGGCAGGCCCGCTTATCAGCCCCAGCATTTT
CDR3: CASSTGRPAYQPQHF

V: TRBV24-1
D: -
J: TRBJ2-5
size: once
length: 16
DNA: TGTGCCACCAGTGACCCAGTGGGGGGGCGGTTAGAGACCCAGTACTTC
CDR3: CATSDPVGGRLETQYF

V: TRBV28
D: TRBD1
J: TRBJ1-4
size: few
length: 15
DNA: TGTGCCAGCAGTCCCCACAGGGGAGAGGTGGTAAAACTGTTTTTT
CDR3: CASSPHRGEVVKLFF

V: TRBV28
D: -
J: TRBJ2-3
size: few
length: 11
DNA: TGTGCCAGCACCGCCACAGATACGCAGTATTTT
CDR3: CASTATDTQYF

V: TRBV12-5
D: -
J: TRBJ1-2
size: few
length: 14
DNA: TGTGCTAGTGGGCAAGGACCATCAGACTATGGCTACACCTTC
CDR3: CASGQGPSDYGYTF

V: TRBV9
D: -
J: TRBJ2-2
size: -
length: 13
DNA: TGTGCCAGCAGAAGGACTGGGAGCGGGGAGCTGTTTTTT
CDR3: CASRRTGSGELFF

V: TRBV30
D: TRBD1
J: TRBJ2-2
size: -
length: 18
DNA: TGTGCCTGGACCCCCCGGACAGGGTTGGGCTTGAACACCGGGGAGCTGTTTTTT
CDR3: CAWTPRTGLGLNTGELFF

V: TRBV20-1
D: -
J: TRBJ2-3
size: -
length: 17
DNA: TGCAGTGCTAACGTTCTTCACCGGGACCCAAGCACAGATACGCAGTATTTT
CDR3: CSANVLHRDPSTDTQYF

V: TRBV12-3/TRBV12-4
D: -
J: TRBJ2-1
size: -
length: 12
DNA: TGTGCCAGCAGTTGGGGCGGTCTGGAATGGTTCTTC
CDR3: CASSWGGLEWFF

V: TRBV20-1
D: -
J: TRBJ2-3
size: -
length: 15
DNA: TGCAGTGCTAGAGAGGAGGAGGGGGCTGGAGATACGCAGTATTTT
CDR3: CSAREEEGAGDTQYF

V: TRBV29-1
D: TRBD1
J: TRBJ1-4
size: -
length: 13
DNA: TGCAGCGTTTCCAGGGGGACTAATGAAGAACTGTTTTTT
CDR3: CSVSRGTNEELFF

V: TRBV9
D: -
J: TRBJ1-3
size: -
length: 15
DNA: TGTGCCAGCAGCGGGGTCAGCCGATCTGGAAACACCATATATTTT
CDR3: CASSGVSRSGNTIYF

V: TRBV20-1
D: TRBD2
J: TRBJ2-3
size: -
length: 15
DNA: TGCAGTGCTACGGGACTAGCGGGGAGCACAGATACGCAGTATTTT
CDR3: CSATGLAGSTDTQYF

V: TRBV18
D: -
J: TRBJ1-2
size: -
length: 15
DNA: TGTGCCAGCTCACCACCTTTCTACCAACGCCTTGGCTACACCTTC
CDR3: CASSPPFYQRLGYTF

V: TRBV12-3/TRBV12-4
D: TRBD2
J: TRBJ2-3
size: -
length: 18
DNA: TGTGCCAGCAGTTTAATCTCCCTAGCGGGAGTTAATGCAGATACGCAGTATTTT
CDR3: CASSLISLAGVNADTQYF

V: TRBV14
D: -
J: TRBJ1-5
size: -
length: 14
DNA: TGTGCCAGCAGCCAAGTGAGGGGTCCTCAGCCCCAGCATTTT
CDR3: CASSQVRGPQPQHF

V: TRBV20-1
D: -
J: TRBJ2-5
size: few
length: 12
DNA: TGCAGTGGGCGGGGCTACCAAGAGACCCAGTACTTC
CDR3: CSGRGYQETQYF

V: TRBV11-3
D: -
J: TRBJ2-1
size: few
length: 14
DNA: TGTGCCAGCAGCTGGGACACCACCTACAGTGAGCAGTTCTTC
CDR3: CASSWDTTYSEQFF

V: TRBV12-3/TRBV12-4
D: -
J: TRBJ2-1
size: -
length: 13
DNA: TGTGCCAGCAGTTTCGACCAGGGCGGTGAGCAGTTCTTC
CDR3: CASSFDQGGEQFF

V: TRBV3-1
D: TRBD1
J: TRBJ1-1
size: few
length: 16
DNA: TGTGCCAGCAGCCGACACCCGGGACAGGGGGCCACTGAAGCTTTCTTT
CDR3: CASSRHPGQGATEAFF

V: TRBV2
D: -
J: TRBJ1-2
size: many
length: 14
DNA: TGTGCCAGCGAGGGGGAACTAGGGGTTCATGGCTACACCTTC
CDR3: CASEGELGVHGYTF

V: TRBV29-1
D: -
J: TRBJ2-5
size: many
length: 13
DNA: TGCAGCGGAAACAGGGAGTCTCCAGAGACCCAGTACTTC
CDR3: CSGNRESPETQYF

V: TRBV12-3/TRBV12-4
D: TRBD1
J: TRBJ1-2
size: few
length: 15
DNA: TGTGCCAGCAGTTTAATAGGACAGGGGGCCAGTGGCTACACCTTC
CDR3: CASSLIGQGASGYTF

V: TRBV7-6
D: -
J: TRBJ2-1
size: -
length: 13
DNA: TGTGCCAGCAGCCTCCTTTGGGGAGGTGAGCAGTTCTTC
CDR3: CASSLLWGGEQFF

V: TRBV20-1
D: TRBD1
J: TRBJ1-2
size: -
length: 11
DNA: TGCAGTGCCAGGTGGGACAGAGGCTACACCTTC
CDR3: CSARWDRGYTF

V: TRBV20-1
D: -
J: TRBJ1-1
size: -
length: 14
DNA: TGCAGTGCTAGAGATCTCACAGGGCTCACTGAAGCTTTCTTT
CDR3: CSARDLTGLTEAFF

V: TRBV5-1
D: -
J: TRBJ1-1
size: -
length: 13
DNA: TGCGCCAGCACCGGAGGGGAGAACACTGAAGCTTTCTTT
CDR3: CASTGGENTEAFF

V: TRBV2
D: -
J: TRBJ1-2
size: -
length: 13
DNA: TGTGCCAGCAGTGAAACAGGGTGGGATGGCTACACCTTC
CDR3: CASSETGWDGYTF

V: TRBV5-1
D: -
J: TRBJ1-1
size: -
length: 15
DNA: TGCGCCAGCAGCTTGGAAAGGCTGGGGAACACTGAAGCTTTCTTT
CDR3: CASSLERLGNTEAFF

V: TRBV19
D: -
J: TRBJ2-6
size: -
length: 17
DNA: TGTGCCAGTAGTATACAAACGAGGAGCTCTGGGGCCAACGTCCTGACTTTC
CDR3: CASSIQTRSSGANVLTF

V: TRBV10-3
D: -
J: TRBJ2-5
size: -
length: 13
DNA: TGTGCCATCAGTGAATGCAGGACAGAGACCCAGTACTTC
CDR3: CAISECRTETQYF

V: TRBV7-7
D: -
J: TRBJ2-1
size: -
length: 15
DNA: TGTGCCAGCAGCTTGGTTGACGGGGATGTGGATGAGCAGTTCTTC
CDR3: CASSLVDGDVDEQFF

V: TRBV3-1
D: -
J: TRBJ1-2
size: -
length: 17
DNA: TGTGCCAGCAGCCCCCAGGGGACGGCGAGTTCTAACTATGGCTACACCTTC
CDR3: CASSPQGTASSNYGYTF

V: TRBV20-1
D: -
J: TRBJ2-5
size: -
length: 16
DNA: TGCAGTGCTAGAGATAACAGGCGGGGTCGCCAAGAGACCCAGTACTTC
CDR3: CSARDNRRGRQETQYF

V: TRBV2
D: TRBD2
J: TRBJ2-5
size: few
length: 16
DNA: TGTGCCAGCAGTCGGCGACTAGCGGGGGGGCAAGAGACCCAGTACTTC
CDR3: CASSRRLAGGQETQYF

V: TRBV28
D: -
J: TRBJ1-4
size: -
length: 15
DNA: TGTGCCAGCAGTTTAAGCCGTGGGGGTAATGAAAAACTGTTTTTT
CDR3: CASSLSRGGNEKLFF

V: TRBV6-2/TRBV6-3
D: TRBD2
J: TRBJ2-1
size: many
length: 13
DNA: TGTGCCAGCAGTTATAGGACTAGCGGGGAGCAGTTCTTC
CDR3: CASSYRTSGEQFF

V: TRBV6-1
D: -
J: TRBJ2-2
size: -
length: 15
DNA: TGTGCCAGCAGTGAACTTCTCGGGAACACCGGGGAGCTGTTTTTT
CDR3: CASSELLGNTGELFF

V: TRBV7-8
D: -
J: TRBJ2-3
size: -
length: 16
DNA: TGTGCCAGCAGCCTTGCGCGGGGAACACTCACAGATACGCAGTATTTT
CDR3: CASSLARGTLTDTQYF

V: TRBV9
D: -
J: TRBJ1-2
size: -
length: 16
DNA: TGTGCCAGCAGCGCACAGGTGGGGGGCACTAACTATGGCTACACCTTC
CDR3: CASSAQVGGTNYGYTF

V: TRBV7-9
D: -
J: TRBJ2-6
size: many
length: 17
DNA: TGTGCCAGCAGCTCCCTTGCCCCGGATTCTGGGGCCAACGTCCTGACTTTC
CDR3: CASSSLAPDSGANVLTF

V: TRBV11-2
D: TRBD1
J: TRBJ2-7
size: -
length: 15
DNA: TGTGCCAGCAGCTTAGTGACGGGACAGACCTACGAGCAGTACTTC
CDR3: CASSLVTGQTYEQYF

V: TRBV2
D: -
J: TRBJ1-2
size: -
length: 17
DNA: TGTGCCAGCAGTGAAAGGCTCCGGGTCAGGGGTGCCTATGGCTACACCTTC
CDR3: CASSERLRVRGAYGYTF

V: TRBV12-3/TRBV12-4
D: -
J: TRBJ2-3
size: -
length: 12
DNA: TGTGCCAGCAGTTCTGTAGCAGATGCGCAGTATTTT
CDR3: CASSSVADAQYF

V: TRBV6-1
D: TRBD2
J: TRBJ2-1
size: once
length: 15
DNA: TGTGCCAGCAGATTACCGGGACTAGCGGTGAATGAGCAGTTCTTC
CDR3: CASRLPGLAVNEQFF

V: TRBV7-9
D: TRBD1
J: TRBJ1-4
size: -
length: 14
DNA: TGTGCCAGCAGCCTTGGACAGGAGACTGAAAAACTGTTTTTT
CDR3: CASSLGQETEKLFF

V: TRBV2
D: -
J: TRBJ1-5
size: many
length: 14
DNA: TGTGCCAGCGGGGCTCGACAGTACCCCGAGCCCCAGCATTTT
CDR3: CASGARQYPEPQHF

V: TRBV14
D: -
J: TRBJ2-6
size: -
length: 19
DNA: TGTGCCAGCAGCCAAGAGATGGTGGAGGGAGCACGCGGGGCCAACGTCCTAACTTTC
CDR3: CASSQEMVEGARGANVLTF

V: TRBV7-7
D: -
J: TRBJ1-1
size: many
length: 13
DNA: TGTGCCAGCAGCCCCCAGGGGAGCACTGAAGCTTTCTTT
CDR3: CASSPQGSTEAFF